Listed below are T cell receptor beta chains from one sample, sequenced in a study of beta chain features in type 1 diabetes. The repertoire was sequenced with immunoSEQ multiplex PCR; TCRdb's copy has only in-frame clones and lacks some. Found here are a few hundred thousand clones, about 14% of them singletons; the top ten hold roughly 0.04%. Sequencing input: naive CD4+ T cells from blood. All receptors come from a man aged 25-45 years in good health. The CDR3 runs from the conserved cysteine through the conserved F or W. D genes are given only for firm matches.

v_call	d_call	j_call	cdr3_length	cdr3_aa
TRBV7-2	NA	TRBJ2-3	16	CASSLAMTSRGDTQYF
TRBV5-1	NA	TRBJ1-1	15	CASSLVEGLNTEAFF
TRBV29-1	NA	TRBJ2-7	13	CSAAGSPTYEQYF
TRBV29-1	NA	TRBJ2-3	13	CSAVEGGTDTQYF
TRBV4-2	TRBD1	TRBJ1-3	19	CASSREGQKVVLSGNTIYF
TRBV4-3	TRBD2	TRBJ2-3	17	CASSQALAGGHTDTQYF
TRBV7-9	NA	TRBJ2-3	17	CASSLATLAQAGDTQYF
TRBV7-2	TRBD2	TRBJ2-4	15	CASSLAGGTKNIQYF
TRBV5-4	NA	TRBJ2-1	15	CASSFSPSSYNEQFF
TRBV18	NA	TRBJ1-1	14	CASSLQTVNTEAFF
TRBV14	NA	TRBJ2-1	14	CASRGRDSYNEQFF
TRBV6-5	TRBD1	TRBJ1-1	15	CASSLRGTGVTEAFF
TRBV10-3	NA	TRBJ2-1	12	CAIRKTDNEQFF
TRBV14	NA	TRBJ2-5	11	CASSPAETQYF
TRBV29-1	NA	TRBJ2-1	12	CSVGRPYNEQFF
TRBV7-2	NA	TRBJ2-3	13	CASSLGFGDTQYF
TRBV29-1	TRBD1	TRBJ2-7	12	CSVGTGAYEQYF
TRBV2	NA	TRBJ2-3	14	CASSEGTAVNTQYF
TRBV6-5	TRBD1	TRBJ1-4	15	CASRAEQGAREKLFF
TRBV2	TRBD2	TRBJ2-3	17	CASSDRTPGLAGRPQYF
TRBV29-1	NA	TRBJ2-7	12	CSVVEGGDEQYF
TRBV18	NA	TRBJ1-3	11	CASSTGNTIYF
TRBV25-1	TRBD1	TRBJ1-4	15	CASSDGRGRSEKLFF
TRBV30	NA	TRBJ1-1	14	CAWSVRRRGTEAFF
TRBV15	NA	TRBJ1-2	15	CATSRAIGTNYGYTF
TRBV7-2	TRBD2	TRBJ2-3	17	CASSLNPGLAGIDTQYF
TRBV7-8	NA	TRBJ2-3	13	CASSPSTTDTQYF
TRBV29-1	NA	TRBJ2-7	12	CSVVPTAYEQYF
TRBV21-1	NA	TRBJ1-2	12	CASSKGQGGYTF
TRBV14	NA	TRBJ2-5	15	CASSQVRIRAETQYF
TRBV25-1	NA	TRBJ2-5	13	CASSERSVETQYF
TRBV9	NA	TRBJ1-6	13	CASSVALDRTLHF
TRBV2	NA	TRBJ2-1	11	CASSEAGEQFF
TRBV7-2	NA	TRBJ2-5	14	CASSPPDSQETQYF
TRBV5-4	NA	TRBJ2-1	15	CASSLVQGPYNEQFF
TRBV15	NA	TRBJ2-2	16	CATSRDQGMNTGELFF
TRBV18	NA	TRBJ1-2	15	CASSPVKGVNYGYTF
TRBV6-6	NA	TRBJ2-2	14	CASIYGTSPGELFF
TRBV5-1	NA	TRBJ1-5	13	CASSPEGGQPQHF
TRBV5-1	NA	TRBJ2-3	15	CASSLSLASTDTQYF
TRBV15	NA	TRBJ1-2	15	CATSRKGVTNYGYTF
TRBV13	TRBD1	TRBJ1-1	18	CASSLKRDRGRENTEAFF
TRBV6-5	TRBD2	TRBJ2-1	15	CASSYGGRAYNEQFF
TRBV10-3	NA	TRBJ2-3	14	CATGTLEVIDTQYF
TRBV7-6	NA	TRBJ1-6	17	CASSLLPATGSNSPLHF
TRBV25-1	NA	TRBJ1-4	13	CASSEFFREKLFF
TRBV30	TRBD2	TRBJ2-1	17	CAWSRGLAGQIKNEQFF
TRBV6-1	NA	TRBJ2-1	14	CASSDRRGTTEQFF
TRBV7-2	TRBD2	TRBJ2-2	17	CASSSGLAGVNTGELFF
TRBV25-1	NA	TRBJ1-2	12	CASSERGYGYTF
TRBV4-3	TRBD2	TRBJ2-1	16	CASSQTVAGSYNEQFF